A single sample gave rise to the 4 T cell receptor beta chains below, sequenced in a study of patients and donors after allogeneic stem cell transplantation (dated by TCRdb to the early 2020s). Library creation used RT-PCR. The sequencing machine was a NextSeq 550. TCRdb's own reprocessing of the public reads used fastp at Q25 and MiXCR and kept productive beta chains. Duplicate CDR3 protein sequences are folded into a single record with the most common DNA and genes. A total of hundreds of thousands of distinct CDR3 sequences appear in this sample, roughly 17% of them only once. 7.2% of the sample belongs to the ten largest clones. What was sequenced was blood, either unsorted or a sorted T cell fraction (not recorded which). All receptors derive from a human donor who was either an allogeneic HSCT recipient or a stem cell or donor lymphocyte infusion donor (not recorded which). It is not recorded whose cells these are; they may come from a transplant donor.

This rearrangement joins TRBV25-1 to TRBJ1-4; 7 bases line up with TRBD1. V dropped 4 bases and J dropped 10; count of bases not matched to a gene: 6. Per germline, CDR1 MGHDK and CDR2 SYGVNS. The CDR3 is made up of 13 amino acids. In DNA form, the CDR3 reads TGTGCCAGCAGTGCGATGACAGGGCGAAAACTGTTTTTT. Protein product: CASSAMTGRKLFF.

The chain joins TRBV10-3 to TRBJ2-7; 14 nucleotides line up with TRBD2. The CDR3 spans 19 residues. After removal of 3 bases from V and 0 bases from J, the junction contained 10 bases not matched to a gene. CDR1 is ENHRY and CDR2 is SYGVKD in the germline V gene. CDR3 loop: CAISDPDRTSGRTSYEQYF. CDR3 in DNA: TGTGCCATCAGTGACCCCGACCGGACTAGCGGGAGGACCTCCTACGAGCAGTACTTC.

This clonotype was counted only a few times. The chain uses TRBV3-1 and TRBJ2-6, with TRBD1 as a possible D gene (6 bases). V was cut by 4 bases and J by 0 bases, with 13 bases left in between. CDR1 and CDR2 from the germline V gene are LGHDT and YNNKEL (reference sequence). This CDR3 region has 17 residues. CDR3 nucleotide sequence: TGTGCCAGCAGCCGGACAGCCTCGAACTCTGGGGCCAACGTCCTGACTTTC. Encoded protein: CASSRTASNSGANVLTF.

This clonotype has just a few counts. The chain uses TRBV5-1 and TRBJ1-1, with D possibly being TRBD1 (5 bases). This CDR3 has 13 residues. The germline V and J ends were trimmed by 5 bases and 3 bases, with 11 bases remaining between them. From germline, CDR1 is SGHRS and CDR2 YFSETQ. This CDR3 is CASRGRDDTEAFF. The CDR3 bases are TGCGCCAGCAGGGGGAGGGACGACACTGAAGCTTTCTTT.